The subject of this entry is one T cell receptor (beta chain). This entry is derived from a study of T cells in Graves' hyperthyroidism and ophthalmopathy. This CDR3 spans 15 amino acids. The germline V gene encodes CDR1 LNHDA and CDR2 SQIVND (reference sequence). The V segment lost 5 bases and the J segment 3 bases; nucleotides outside the gene matches: 6. Template material for amplifying TCR beta CDR3 regions consisted of RNA transcripts. HTBI primers drove first-round RT-PCR of the TCR CDR3. TCRdb re-called the multiplex PCR reads with MiXCR, one entry per CDR3 protein. Altogether roughly 420,000 distinct CDR3 sequences are present, about a sixth being singletons, with the ten largest covering approximately 7.5%.

The chain has TRBV19 and TRBJ2-7, with 11 bases fitting TRBD2. This sequence originates from a woman aged 18-29 years with Graves' hyperthyroidism. What was sequenced was blood. CDR3 DNA sequence: TGTGCCAGTAGTGTAGCGGGAGGGATTTACTACGAGCAGTACTTC. Encoded protein: CASSVAGGIYYEQYF.